This T cell receptor (beta chain) was sequenced for a study of cytomegalovirus exposure and HLA in healthy donors. Comments on this clone: Its cognate antigen is unknown.

Nominally healthy donors were sampled, though unrecorded immune exposures were likely. The PCR contained 60 Vbeta and 13 Jbeta primers. This table comes from immunoSEQ multiplex PCR, and its TCRdb copy is limited to in-frame clones, with some not included. The repertoire holds some 170,000 clones, with around 78% as singletons. Overall study results and limits: For most subjects, TCR beta sequences were reported to predict HLA-A and HLA-B alleles with accuracy.

The TCR comes from a woman between 35 and 50 years old in good health and CMV-seronegative. Source material: PBMCs.

CDR3 nucleotides: TGTGCCAGCAATCCGGGACTAGCGGATGGGGGTGAGCAGTTCTTC. Amino acid sequence: CASNPGLADGGEQFF. The chain links TRBV7-3 to TRBJ2-1; 11 nucleotides line up with TRBD2. Losses at the gene ends were 7 bases for V and 9 bases for J; bases not matched to a gene: 11. This CDR3 is 15 amino acids long. CDR1 is SGHTA and CDR2 is FQGTGA in the germline V gene. The full variable domain, with the rest looked up from reference TRBV7-3 and TRBJ2-1, is GAGVSQTPSNKVTEKGKYVELRCDPISGHTALYWYRQSLGQGPEFLIYFQGTGAADDSGLPNDRFFAVRPEGSVSTLKIQRTERGDSAVYLCASNPGLADGGEQFFGPGTRLTVL.